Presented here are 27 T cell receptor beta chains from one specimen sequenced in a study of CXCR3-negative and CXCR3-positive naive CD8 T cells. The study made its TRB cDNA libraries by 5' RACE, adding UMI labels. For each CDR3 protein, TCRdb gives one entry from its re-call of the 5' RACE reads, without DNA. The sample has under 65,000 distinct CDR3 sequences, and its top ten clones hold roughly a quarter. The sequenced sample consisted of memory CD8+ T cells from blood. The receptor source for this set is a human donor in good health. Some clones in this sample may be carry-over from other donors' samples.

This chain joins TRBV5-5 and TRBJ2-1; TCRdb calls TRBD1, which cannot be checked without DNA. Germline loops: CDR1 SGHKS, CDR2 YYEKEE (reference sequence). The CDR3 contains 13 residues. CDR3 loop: CASSPGTSNEQFF.

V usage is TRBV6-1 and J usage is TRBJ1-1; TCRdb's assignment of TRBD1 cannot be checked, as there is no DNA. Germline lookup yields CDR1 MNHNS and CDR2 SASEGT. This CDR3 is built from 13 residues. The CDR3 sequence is CASSRQDNTEAFF.

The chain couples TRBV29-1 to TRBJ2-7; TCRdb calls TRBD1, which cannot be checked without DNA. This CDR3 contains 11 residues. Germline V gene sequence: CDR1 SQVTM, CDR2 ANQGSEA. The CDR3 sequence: CSVRGTYEQYF.

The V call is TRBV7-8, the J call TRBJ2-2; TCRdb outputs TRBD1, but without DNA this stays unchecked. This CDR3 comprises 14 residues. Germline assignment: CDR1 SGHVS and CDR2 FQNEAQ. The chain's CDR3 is CAGLWGSNTGELFF.

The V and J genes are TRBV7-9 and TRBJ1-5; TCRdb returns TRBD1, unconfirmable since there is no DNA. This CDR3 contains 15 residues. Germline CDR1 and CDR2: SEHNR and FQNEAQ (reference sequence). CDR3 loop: CASSPEGGPYQPQHF. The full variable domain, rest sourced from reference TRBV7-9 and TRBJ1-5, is DTGVSQNPRHKITKRGQNVTFRCDPISEHNRLYWYRQTLGQGPEFLTYFQNEAQLEKSRLLSDRFSAERPKGSFSTLEIQRTEQGDSAMYLCASSPEGGPYQPQHFGDGTRLSIL.

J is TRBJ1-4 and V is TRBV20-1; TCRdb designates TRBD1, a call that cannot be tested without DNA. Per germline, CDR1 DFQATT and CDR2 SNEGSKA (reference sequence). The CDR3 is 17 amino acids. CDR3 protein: CSAGGPQGLVSNEKLFF.

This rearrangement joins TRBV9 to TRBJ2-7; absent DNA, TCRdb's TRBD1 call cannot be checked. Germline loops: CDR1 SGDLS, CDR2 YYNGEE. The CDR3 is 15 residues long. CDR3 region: CASSVRQGSSYEQYF.

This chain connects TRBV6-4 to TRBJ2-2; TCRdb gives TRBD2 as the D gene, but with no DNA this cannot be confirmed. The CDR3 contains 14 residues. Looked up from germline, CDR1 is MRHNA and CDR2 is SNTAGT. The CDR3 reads CASSSGGATGELFF.

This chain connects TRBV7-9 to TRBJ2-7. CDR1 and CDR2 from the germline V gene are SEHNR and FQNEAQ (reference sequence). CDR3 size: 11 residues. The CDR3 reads CASSPQYEQYF.

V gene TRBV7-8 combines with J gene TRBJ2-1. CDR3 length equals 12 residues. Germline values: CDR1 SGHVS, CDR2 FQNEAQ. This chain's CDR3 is CAGSLGNNEQSF.

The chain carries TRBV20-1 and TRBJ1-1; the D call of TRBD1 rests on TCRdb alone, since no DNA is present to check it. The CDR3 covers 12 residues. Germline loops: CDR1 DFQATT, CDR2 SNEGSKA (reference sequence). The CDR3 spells CSAFRGDTEAFF.

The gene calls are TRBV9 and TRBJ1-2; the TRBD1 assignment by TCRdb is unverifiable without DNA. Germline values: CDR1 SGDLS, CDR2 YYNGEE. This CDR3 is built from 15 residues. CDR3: CASSTGATGGYGYTF.

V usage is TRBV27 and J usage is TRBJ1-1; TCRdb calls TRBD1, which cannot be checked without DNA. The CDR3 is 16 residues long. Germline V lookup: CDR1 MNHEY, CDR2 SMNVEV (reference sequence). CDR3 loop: CASSLSYGTKNTEAFF.

Here the CDR3 reads CASSPTAGYEQYF. The rearrangement links TRBV7-9 to TRBJ2-7; the D gene TCRdb calls, TRBD2, cannot be checked with no DNA. The CDR3 consists of 13 residues. Per the germline V gene, CDR1 is SEHNR and CDR2 is FQNEAQ (reference sequence). The variable domain in full, with the rest retrieved from reference TRBV7-9 and TRBJ2-7, is DTGVSQNPRHKITKRGQNVTFRCDPISEHNRLYWYRQTLGQGPEFLTYFQNEAQLEKSRLLSDRFSAERPKGSFSTLEIQRTEQGDSAMYLCASSPTAGYEQYFGPGTRLTVT.

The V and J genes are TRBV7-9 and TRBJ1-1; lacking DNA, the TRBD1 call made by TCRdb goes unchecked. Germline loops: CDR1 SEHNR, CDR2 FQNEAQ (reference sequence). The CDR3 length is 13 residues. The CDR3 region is CASSHRGNTEAFF.

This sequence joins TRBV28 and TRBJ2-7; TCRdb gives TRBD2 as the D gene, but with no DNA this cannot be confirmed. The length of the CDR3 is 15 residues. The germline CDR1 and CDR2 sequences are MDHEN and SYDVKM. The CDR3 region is CASSLVLAGKDEQYF.

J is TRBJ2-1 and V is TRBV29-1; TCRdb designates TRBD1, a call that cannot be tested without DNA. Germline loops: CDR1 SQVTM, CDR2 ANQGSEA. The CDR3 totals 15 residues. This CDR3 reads CSVEVPRGGYNEQFF.

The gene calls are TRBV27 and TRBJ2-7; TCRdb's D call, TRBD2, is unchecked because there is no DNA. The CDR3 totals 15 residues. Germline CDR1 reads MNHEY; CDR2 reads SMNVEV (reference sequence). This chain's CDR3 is CASGNPTSGGYEQYF.

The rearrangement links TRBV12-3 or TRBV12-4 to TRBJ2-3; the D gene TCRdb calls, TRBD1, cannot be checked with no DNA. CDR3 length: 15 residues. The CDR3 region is CASSPLESSTDTQYF.

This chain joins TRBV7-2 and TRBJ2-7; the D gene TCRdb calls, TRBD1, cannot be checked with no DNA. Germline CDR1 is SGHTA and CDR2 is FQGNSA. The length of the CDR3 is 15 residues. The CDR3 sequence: CASSLGGGGSYEQYF.

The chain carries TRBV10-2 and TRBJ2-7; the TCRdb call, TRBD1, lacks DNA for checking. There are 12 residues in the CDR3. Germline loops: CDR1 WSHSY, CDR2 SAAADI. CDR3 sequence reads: CARTGDNYEQYF.

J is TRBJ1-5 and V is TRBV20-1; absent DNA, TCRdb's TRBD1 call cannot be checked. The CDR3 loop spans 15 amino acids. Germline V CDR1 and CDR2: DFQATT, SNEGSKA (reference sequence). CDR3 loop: CSAQRGRGGDQPQHF.

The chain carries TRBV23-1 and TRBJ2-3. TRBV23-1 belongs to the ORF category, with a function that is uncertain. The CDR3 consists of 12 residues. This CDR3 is CVRFLSTDTQYF.

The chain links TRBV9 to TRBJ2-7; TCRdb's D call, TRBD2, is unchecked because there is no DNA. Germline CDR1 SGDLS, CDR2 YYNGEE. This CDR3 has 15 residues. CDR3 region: CASSVGEGENYEQYF.

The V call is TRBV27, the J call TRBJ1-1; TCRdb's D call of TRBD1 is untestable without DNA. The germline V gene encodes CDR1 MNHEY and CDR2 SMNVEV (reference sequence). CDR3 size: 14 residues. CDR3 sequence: CASSPVGENTEAFF.

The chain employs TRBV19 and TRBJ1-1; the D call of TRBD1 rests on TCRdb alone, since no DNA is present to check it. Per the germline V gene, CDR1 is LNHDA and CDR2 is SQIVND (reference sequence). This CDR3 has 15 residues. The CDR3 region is CASSTDRDLNTEAFF.

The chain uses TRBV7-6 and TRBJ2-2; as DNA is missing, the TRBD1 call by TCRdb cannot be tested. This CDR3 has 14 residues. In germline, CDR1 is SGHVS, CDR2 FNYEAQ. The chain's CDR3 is CASSFSQGSGELFF.